The clone carrying this TCR beta chain was seen more than once but under ten times. Clones were sequenced by immunoSEQ multiplex PCR, and TCRdb holds only the in-frame ones, with some missing. The sample holds about 270,000 clones, about 86% seen once. CDR3 length: 17 amino acids. Trimming left V 0 bases short and J 3 bases short, with 18 bases between. Looked up from germline, CDR1 is MGHRA and CDR2 is YSYEKL. This sample was included in a study of blood T cell repertoires in COVID-19. Study information: Spain, Italy and the United States supplied samples that represented acute and convalescent COVID-19. PBMCs, B-cell-depleted T cells, or T cells provided the cDNA or gDNA that made up the material.

This clonotype originated in a woman aged 55 to 70 with active or convalescent COVID-19. Material: peripheral blood. This sequence joins TRBV4-1 and TRBJ2-7; possibly TRBD1 for D (7 bases). The CDR3 DNA reads as TGCGCCAGCAGCCAAGATAGGGGCGGGACAGCCCTCTACGAGCAGTACTTC. This sequence encodes CASSQDRGGTALYEQYF.